The 3 T cell receptor beta chains reported below all come from one sample, sequenced in a study of T cell responses to AZD1222 COVID-19 vaccine. Profiled with immunoSEQ multiplex PCR; TCRdb holds only in-frame clones, not every one. This sample has some 130,000 clones, with roughly 88% found just once. The source material was peripheral blood, sampled on day 0 of AZD1222 vaccination. The receptors derive from an adult in good health.

The chain has TRBV6-6 and TRBJ2-1; 13 bases line up with TRBD2. The ends lost 7 bases at V and 8 bases at J; junction bases unmatched: 8. The CDR3 runs to 15 residues. CDR1 and CDR2 (germline): MNHNY, SVGAGI (reference sequence). The CDR3 region is CASTLGLAGKDEQFF. CDR3 nucleotides: TGTGCCAGCACCTTGGGACTAGCGGGGAAAGATGAGCAGTTCTTC.

The genes are TRBV28 and TRBJ1-4; D perhaps matches TRBD1 (6 bases). CDR1 and CDR2 from the germline V gene are MDHEN and SYDVKM. The CDR3 runs 12 residues. The V end lost 4 bases, the J end lost 6 bases, and 6 bases lay between the germline ends. The CDR3 nucleotides are TGTGCCAGCAGTTGGACAGATGAAAAACTGTTTTTT. This sequence encodes CASSWTDEKLFF.

The V call is TRBV7-9, the J call TRBJ2-3; 10 bases are a match to TRBD2. V was clipped by 5 bases and J by 1 base; unmatched bases: 3. The CDR3 loop spans 15 amino acids. Germline CDR1 SEHNR, CDR2 FQNEAQ (reference sequence). This CDR3 reads CASSRGTSGTDTQYF. CDR3 sequence (DNA): TGTGCCAGCAGCCGAGGGACTAGCGGCACAGATACGCAGTATTTT.